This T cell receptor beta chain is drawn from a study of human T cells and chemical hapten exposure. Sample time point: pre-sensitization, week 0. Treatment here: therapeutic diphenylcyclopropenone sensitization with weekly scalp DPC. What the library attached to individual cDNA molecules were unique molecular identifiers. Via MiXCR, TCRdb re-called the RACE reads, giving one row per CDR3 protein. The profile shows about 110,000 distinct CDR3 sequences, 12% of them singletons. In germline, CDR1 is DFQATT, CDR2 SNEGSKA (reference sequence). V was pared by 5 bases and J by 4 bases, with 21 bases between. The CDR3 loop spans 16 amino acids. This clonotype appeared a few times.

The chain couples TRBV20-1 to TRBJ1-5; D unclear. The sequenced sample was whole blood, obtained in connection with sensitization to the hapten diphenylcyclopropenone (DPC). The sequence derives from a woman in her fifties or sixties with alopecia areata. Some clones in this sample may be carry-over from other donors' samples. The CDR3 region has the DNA TGCAGTGCTCCCCCCCCGGGAGGGCGCGGGAATCAGCCCCAGCATTTT. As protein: CSAPPPGGRGNQPQHF.